These 10 T cell receptor beta chains were all obtained from the same sample, sequenced in a study of blood T cell repertoires in COVID-19. Some clones are missing from TCRdb's copy, which holds only in-frame ones; the method was immunoSEQ multiplex PCR. This table has 55,000 to 85,000 clones, around 79% appearing once. Sequences were obtained from peripheral blood. The source of these receptors is a man between 60 and 75 years old with active or convalescent COVID-19.

The rearrangement joins TRBV5-5 to TRBJ1-2, with 7 bases fitting TRBD1. The CDR3 covers 14 residues. Germline V CDR1 and CDR2: SGHKS, YYEKEE (reference sequence). J was trimmed by 2 bases and V by 7 bases; bases with no gene match: 8. DNA for the CDR3: TGTGCCAGCTTCCCAGGGGGAACGAACTATGGCTACACCTTC. The encoded protein is CASFPGGTNYGYTF.

This rearrangement joins TRBV19 to TRBJ2-3; 7 nucleotides agree with TRBD2. The length of the CDR3 is 15 residues. V lost 6 bases and J lost 2; bases outside the gene matches: 8. Germline-derived CDR1 and CDR2 are LNHDA and SQIVND (reference sequence). CDR3 in DNA: TGTGCCAGTAGGTCGGCGGGGGTGGACACAGATACGCAGTATTTT. It translates to CASRSAGVDTDTQYF.

This clone occurred a few times. This sequence joins TRBV7-6 and TRBJ2-1; D may be TRBD2 (6 bases). This CDR3 has 16 amino acids. Per the germline V gene, CDR1 is SGHVS and CDR2 is FNYEAQ. Trimming pared 2 bases from V and 0 bases from J, leaving 11 bases between. The CDR3 sequence is CASSLNAGSSYNEQFF. The CDR3 nucleotides read TGTGCCAGCAGCTTAAATGCGGGGAGCTCCTACAATGAGCAGTTCTTC.

The sample holds many counts of this clone. The rearrangement uses TRBV7-3 and TRBJ2-7; D remains ambiguous. Germline-derived CDR1 and CDR2 are SGHTA and FQGTGA. V lost 0 bases to trimming and J lost 6 bases, with 9 bases between them. The CDR3 is 13 amino acids. The CDR3 loop reads CASSLTLQSEQYF. The DNA of the CDR3 is TGTGCCAGCAGCTTAACGTTACAGAGCGAGCAGTACTTC.

The rearrangement uses TRBV5-6 and TRBJ1-2; possibly TRBD1 for D (6 bases). CDR1 and CDR2 from the germline V gene are SGHDT and YYEEEE. The CDR3 length is 14 residues. V lost 0 bases, J lost 7 bases, and 13 bases lay in between. The CDR3 loop is CASSLAAGDGGYTF. CDR3 bases: TGTGCCAGCAGCTTGGCGGCAGGGGACGGTGGCTACACCTTC.

The V and J genes are TRBV11-2 and TRBJ2-7; D may be TRBD1 (5 bases). Germline V lookup: CDR1 SGHAT, CDR2 FQNNGV. Between the trimmed V and J ends, which lost 1 base and 3 bases, there was a span of 10 bases. CDR3 length equals 14 residues. CDR3 region: CASSLVREDYEQYF. In nucleotides, the CDR3 is TGTGCCAGCAGCTTAGTCAGGGAAGACTACGAGCAGTACTTC.

The chain joins TRBV10-3 to TRBJ1-1; the D gene is possibly TRBD1 (5 bases). The CDR3 runs to 13 residues. Germline loops: CDR1 ENHRY, CDR2 SYGVKD. The V end lost 6 bases, the J end lost 4 bases, and 12 bases lay between the germline ends. Here the CDR3 reads CAIRGQVGTEAFF. CDR3 DNA sequence: TGTGCCATCAGGGGGCAGGTCGGCACTGAAGCTTTCTTT.

The CDR3 region has the DNA TGCGCCAGCAGCCCTGGACAGGGAGGGGTGACAAGCAATCAGCCCCAGCATTTT. Translation: CASSPGQGGVTSNQPQHF. V is TRBV4-1 and J is TRBJ1-5; TRBD1 aligns across 8 bases. The CDR3 loop spans 18 amino acids. CDR1 and CDR2 (germline): MGHRA, YSYEKL. V shed 4 bases, J shed 1 base, and the junction held 12 bases outside the gene matches.

The chain employs TRBV4-1 and TRBJ2-3; no clear D gene. Per germline, CDR1 MGHRA and CDR2 YSYEKL. V shed 0 bases and J shed 5 bases, with 3 bases lying between them. CDR3 length: 12 amino acids. The CDR3 bases are TGCGCCAGCAGCCAAGATCTAGATACGCAGTATTTT. As protein: CASSQDLDTQYF.

J is TRBJ2-7 and V is TRBV28; the match to TRBD1 covers 7 bases. V lost 5 bases and J lost 2; bases outside the gene matches: 6. Germline V CDR1 and CDR2: MDHEN, SYDVKM. The CDR3 loop spans 14 amino acids. Here the CDR3 DNA reads TGTGCCAGCAGTCCCGCCGACAGGGCCTACGAGCAGTACTTC. It is translated as CASSPADRAYEQYF.